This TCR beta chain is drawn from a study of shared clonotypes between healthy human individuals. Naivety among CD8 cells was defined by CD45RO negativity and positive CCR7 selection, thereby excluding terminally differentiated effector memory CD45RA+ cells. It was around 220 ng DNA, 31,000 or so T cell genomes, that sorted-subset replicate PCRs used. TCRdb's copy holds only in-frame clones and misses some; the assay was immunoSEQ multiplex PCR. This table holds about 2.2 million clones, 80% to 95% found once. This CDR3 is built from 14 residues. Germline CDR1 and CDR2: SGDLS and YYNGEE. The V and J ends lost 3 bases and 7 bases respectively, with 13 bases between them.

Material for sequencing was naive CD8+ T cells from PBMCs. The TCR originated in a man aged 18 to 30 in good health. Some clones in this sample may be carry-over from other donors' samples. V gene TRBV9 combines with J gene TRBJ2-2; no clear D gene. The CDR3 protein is CASSATPADGELFF. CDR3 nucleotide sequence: TGTGCCAGCAGCGCGACCCCTGCAGACGGGGAGCTGTTTTTT.